This T cell receptor beta chain comes out of a study of CD8+ T cells in alopecia areata (dated by TCRdb to between 2018 and 2020). Describing the broader study: The treated patients, all with moderate-to-severe alopecia areata, were enrolled in an open-label pilot trial of oral tofacitinib given at 5 to 10 mg twice daily. Tofacitinib-treated patients had biopsies at baseline and at 4 and 24 weeks of treatment, with a later scalp biopsy in several patients. Patients stayed on tofacitinib for 6 to 18 months and then had 6 months of follow-up off drug so that delayed response and recurrence could be assessed. In both human patients and the C3H/HeJ mouse model, the study applied high-throughput TCRbeta sequencing to look at T cell clonal expansion in alopecia areata. TCRbeta CDR3 regions were amplified by immunoSEQ multiplex PCR with 35 Vbeta forward and 13 Jbeta reverse primers. RNA was obtained with the PAXgene miRNA kit for fixed scalp, the miRNeasy kit for PBMCs, and the RNeasy kit for mouse skin. Clonality in the scalp was compared among normal scalp (n=4), patchy alopecia areata scalp (n=8), and alopecia totalis/universalis scalp (n=8). On the human side, TCRbeta sequencing was run on scalp tissue and on sorted CD4+ and CD8+ peripheral blood T cells from healthy controls and from alopecia areata patients with either patchy or totalis/universalis disease. Broader findings and caveats from the paper: Shared TCR sequences between patients were less evident than in mice, which may be partly attributable to HLA diversity in the patient population. Lesional scalp, especially in alopecia totalis/universalis, showed higher clonality and more expanded CD8+ clones than normal scalp, suggesting antigenic drive. Resident alphabeta T cells in normal human skin are also sequenced, complicating scalp TCR repertoire analysis, unlike mouse skin dominated by gammadelta T cells.

As encoded in the germline V gene, CDR1 is SGDLS while CDR2 is YYNGEE. V is reduced by 4 bases and J by 1 base, leaving a spacing of 12 bases between them. From the cysteine up to the phenylalanine, the CDR3 has a length of 15 residues. The read is trimmed to its CDR3 DNA, 45 bases read in frame from base 1. What this sample's time point label stands for: baseline before oral tofacitinib. From alopecia areata patients, peripheral blood was collected along with lesional scalp punch biopsies. PBMCs were isolated by density centrifugation and stained for CD3, CD4 and CD8, and CD4+ and CD8+ T cells were sorted on a FACSAria. Libraries came from the immunoSEQ multiplex PCR assay. To provide template for TCR sequencing, every sample had RNA extracted and reverse transcribed into cDNA. SuperScript III was used to make first-strand cDNA, primed with a 2:1 mix of oligo-dT and random hexamers. A synthetic immune receptor repertoire was used to measure amplification bias, and any remaining bias was corrected computationally. The original methods were these. Raw reads were preprocessed to remove errors, and CDR3 was defined by IMGT conventions from the conserved cysteine to phenylalanine. Clonality was computed by normalizing Shannon entropy by log2 of the number of productive unique TCRs and subtracting the result from 1. Scalp TCRbeta sequences were cross-referenced with sorted blood CD4 and CD8 repertoires so that the CD4 or CD8 identity of scalp clones could be inferred. Drawn from immuneACCESS, this table holds only the in-frame rearrangements with V and J called that TCRdb kept. Clones are partly lost; checked studies trace under half to an unresolved V gene and leave the rest unexplained. V, J and clone size derive from that table, while D and trimming were established from the DNA sequence. The sample has fewer than 200,000 clones on record, around 64% of them singletons. Approximately 10% of the sample comes from the top ten.

This clone was seen only once. The antigen it recognizes is unknown. Per-base qualities were not stored, and no clone one base away is much larger. The TCR originated in a human donor with alopecia areata. The rearranged segments are TRBV9 and TRBJ2-1; tentative D gene TRBD1, with 6 bases matching. The sample here was CD8+ T cells sorted from blood, taken at week 0. The DNA reads TGTGCCAGCAGCCCTAGGACAGATTCCTACAATGAGCAGTTCTTC. Translated, this is CASSPRTDSYNEQFF.